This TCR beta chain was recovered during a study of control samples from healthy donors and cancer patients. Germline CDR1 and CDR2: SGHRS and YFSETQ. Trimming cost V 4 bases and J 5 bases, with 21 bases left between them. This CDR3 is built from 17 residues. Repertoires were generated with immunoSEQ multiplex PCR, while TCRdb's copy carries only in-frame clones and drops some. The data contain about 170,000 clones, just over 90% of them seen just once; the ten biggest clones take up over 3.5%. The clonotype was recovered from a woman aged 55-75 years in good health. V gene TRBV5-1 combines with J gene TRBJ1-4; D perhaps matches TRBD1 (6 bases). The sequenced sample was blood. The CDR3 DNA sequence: TGCGCCAGCAGCCCTACCGGGACCTCACAGGGAAATGAAAAACTGTTTTTT. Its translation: CASSPTGTSQGNEKLFF.